What follows are 22 T cell receptor beta chains derived from one specimen sequenced in a study of shared clonotypes between healthy human individuals. As defined, naive CD8 cells were CD45RO-negative and positively selected for CCR7, with terminally differentiated effector memory CD45RA+ cells excluded. TCRdb keeps only in-frame clones here, not all; method: immunoSEQ multiplex PCR. The data hold some 740,000 clones, with about 92% observed a single time. The sample consisted of naive CD8+ T cells sorted from blood. These receptor sequences come from a young man in good health.

The chain combines TRBV25-1 with TRBJ1-1, with TRBD1 as a possible D gene (6 bases). The V end lost 1 base, the J end lost 2 bases, and 8 bases lay between the germline ends. Germline lookup yields CDR1 MGHDK and CDR2 SYGVNS. This CDR3 is 14 amino acids long. The CDR3 DNA reads TGTGCCAGCAGTGAATGGGACAAAAACACTGAAGCTTTCTTT. Encoded protein: CASSEWDKNTEAFF.

The chain couples TRBV19 to TRBJ1-5; D might be TRBD1 (6 bases). This CDR3 is 16 amino acids long. Germline-derived CDR1 and CDR2 are LNHDA and SQIVND (reference sequence). V dropped 2 bases and J dropped 3 bases, with 14 bases sitting between them. The CDR3, as DNA: TGTGCCAGTAGTATATGGTCAGGGGATAACAATCAGCCCCAGCATTTT. Protein: CASSIWSGDNNQPQHF.

The chain has TRBV6-1 and TRBJ2-7, with TRBD2 matching over 7 bases. With 2 bases clipped from V and 5 bases from J, the junction kept 9 bases outside the gene matches. Germline values: CDR1 MNHNS, CDR2 SASEGT. The CDR3 is made up of 15 amino acids. The CDR3 sequence: CASSETGGVFHEQYF. The CDR3 nucleotides read TGTGCCAGCAGTGAAACGGGGGGAGTCTTCCACGAGCAGTACTTC.

The chain couples TRBV7-9 to TRBJ2-1, with D maybe TRBD2 (7 bases). V lost 8 bases and J 6 bases, leaving 14 bases between the germline ends. CDR1 and CDR2 (germline): SEHNR, FQNEAQ (reference sequence). The CDR3 sequence is 13 residues long. DNA of the CDR3: TGTGCCAGCGGGCGCGGGGGCGGCAATGAGCAGTTCTTC. It is translated as CASGRGGGNEQFF.

The gene calls are TRBV6-6 and TRBJ2-1, with 13 bases that match TRBD2. J gave up 2 bases and V 4 bases, and 2 bases lay outside the gene matches. This CDR3 is 16 amino acids long. The V gene's germline CDR1 is MNHNY and CDR2 SVGAGI (reference sequence). Written as DNA, the CDR3 is TGTGCCAGCAGTTTCACTAGCGGGGGGGCCTACAATGAGCAGTTCTTC. Amino acid sequence: CASSFTSGGAYNEQFF.

The genes are TRBV7-9 and TRBJ2-2, with unresolved D. The CDR3 covers 13 residues. Trimming took off 7 bases at V and 2 bases at J, with 8 bases between the two ends. Germline-derived CDR1 and CDR2 are SEHNR and FQNEAQ (reference sequence). This CDR3 is CASTDSNTGELFF. The CDR3 DNA is TGTGCCAGCACCGACTCCAACACCGGGGAGCTGTTTTTT. The full variable domain, its missing parts supplied by reference TRBV7-9 and TRBJ2-2, is DTGVSQNPRHKITKRGQNVTFRCDPISEHNRLYWYRQTLGQGPEFLTYFQNEAQLEKSRLLSDRFSAERPKGSFSTLEIQRTEQGDSAMYLCASTDSNTGELFFGEGSRLTVL.

Regarding this clone: This specimen includes other DNA sequences encoding the same CDR3. The chain couples TRBV9 to TRBJ2-3; D perhaps matches TRBD1 (5 bases). The CDR3 runs to 14 residues. V was pared by 1 base and J by 6 bases, with 12 bases between. The germline CDR1 and CDR2 sequences are SGDLS and YYNGEE. CDR3 sequence reads: CASSVHGAADTQYF. CDR3 nucleotide sequence: TGTGCCAGCAGCGTACATGGGGCCGCGGATACGCAGTATTTT. The full variable domain, in which reference TRBV9 and TRBJ2-3 provide the parts outside the CDR3, is DSGVTQTPKHLITATGQRVTLRCSPRSGDLSVYWYQQSLDQGLQFLIQYYNGEERAKGNILERFSAQQFPDLHSELNLSSLELGDSALYFCASSVHGAADTQYFGPGTRLTVL.

The chain couples TRBV29-1 to TRBJ2-7, with 7 bases identical to TRBD1. Trimming removed 7 bases from V and 2 bases from J; junction bases left unmatched: 5. The germline CDR1 and CDR2 sequences are SQVTM and ANQGSEA. The CDR3 sequence is 12 residues long. CDR3 DNA sequence: TGCAGCGGGTGGGACAGACCCTACGAGCAGTACTTC. Translation gives CSGWDRPYEQYF.

This chain joins TRBV7-9 and TRBJ1-1; D gene unclear. V was clipped by 3 bases and J by 0 bases, with 11 bases between them. Germline CDR1 SEHNR, CDR2 FQNEAQ (reference sequence). The CDR3 has 15 amino acids. CDR3 DNA sequence: TGTGCCAGCAGCTTGTCAGCATTTATGAACACTGAAGCTTTCTTT. It codes for CASSLSAFMNTEAFF.

A remark on this clone: Distinct nucleotide sequences in the sample also encode this CDR3. This sequence joins TRBV6-5 and TRBJ2-7; 8 nucleotides line up with TRBD2. The CDR3 runs 15 residues. Trimming at V came to 0 bases and at J to 1 base, leaving 2 bases not matched to a gene. From germline, CDR1 is MNHEY and CDR2 SVGAGI. DNA for the CDR3: TGTGCCAGCAGTTACTCTGCGGGAGGATCCTACGAGCAGTACTTC. It yields the protein CASSYSAGGSYEQYF.

The chain is built from TRBV5-4 and TRBJ2-1; a possible D gene is TRBD1 (5 bases). The length of the CDR3 is 12 residues. CDR1 and CDR2 (germline): SGHNT, YYREEE (reference sequence). Trimming stripped 4 bases from V and 8 bases from J, with 10 bases between. The CDR3 coding sequence is TGTGCCAGCAGCGGTCAGGGTTATGAGCAGTTCTTC. It specifies CASSGQGYEQFF.

This chain uses TRBV5-1 with TRBJ1-2; D gene uncertain. CDR1 is SGHRS and CDR2 is YFSETQ in the germline V gene. The V gene lost 0 bases and the J gene lost 6 bases, with 12 bases spanning the gap. This CDR3 region has 14 residues. The DNA of the CDR3 is TGCGCCAGCAGCTTGGAGACTTTGGGCCATGGCTACACCTTC. Its protein is CASSLETLGHGYTF.

The chain has TRBV5-4 and TRBJ2-7; a weak D match, TRBD2 (6 bases). The germline CDR1 and CDR2 sequences are SGHNT and YYREEE (reference sequence). Trimming took off 2 bases at V and 4 bases at J, with 10 bases between the two ends. The CDR3 sequence is 13 residues long. CDR3 amino acids: CASSLPGEYEQYF. The CDR3 DNA is TGTGCCAGCAGCTTACCGGGAGAGTACGAGCAGTACTTC.

This chain links TRBV11-2 with TRBJ2-5, with D uncertain. This CDR3 region has 14 residues. Germline-derived CDR1 and CDR2 are SGHAT and FQNNGV. The ends were cut back, 2 bases at V and 4 bases at J, with 11 bases in the middle. CDR3 sequence (DNA): TGTGCCAGCAGCTTAATGAGGAGTCGAGAGACCCAGTACTTC. This codes for CASSLMRSRETQYF.

The chain is built from TRBV13 and TRBJ1-1; D ambiguous. This CDR3 is 14 amino acids long. Germline V gene lookup returns CDR1 PRHDT and CDR2 FYEKMQ (reference sequence). V gave up 5 bases and J gave up 3 bases, with 13 bases separating them. The CDR3 loop is CASSPWGFDTEAFF. The CDR3 nucleotides read TGTGCCAGCAGCCCCTGGGGTTTTGACACTGAAGCTTTCTTT. The variable domain in full, completed from reference TRBV13 and TRBJ1-1, reads AAGVIQSPRHLIKEKRETATLKCYPIPRHDTVYWYQQGPGQDPQFLISFYEKMQSDKGSIPDRFSAQQFSDYHSELNMSSLELGDSALYFCASSPWGFDTEAFFGQGTRLTVV.

The genes are TRBV11-2 and TRBJ2-7; a possible D gene is TRBD2 (6 bases). Per the germline V gene, CDR1 is SGHAT and CDR2 is FQNNGV. V dropped 5 bases and J dropped 6 bases, with 14 bases sitting between them. The CDR3 extends over 13 amino acids. Here the CDR3 DNA reads TGTGCCAGCAGCCCAACCGGGGGTAGCGAGCAGTACTTC. Residues: CASSPTGGSEQYF.

This clone appeared a single time. The genes are TRBV14 and TRBJ2-1; 11 bases line up with TRBD1. The germline CDR1 and CDR2 sequences are SGHDN and FVKESK. Unmatched junction bases numbered 1, after V lost 3 bases and J lost 6 bases. CDR3 length: 14 residues. The chain's CDR3 is CASSQGTGGNEQFF. CDR3 DNA sequence: TGTGCCAGCAGCCAGGGGACAGGGGGCAATGAGCAGTTCTTC.

A note on this clone: A far more abundant clone sits one base away, making this likely a read error. The chain joins TRBV15 to TRBJ2-3, with D possibly being TRBD2 (6 bases). The V gene's germline CDR1 is LNHNV and CDR2 YYDKDF (reference sequence). CDR3 length equals 14 residues. The V and J ends lost 6 bases and 2 bases respectively, with 12 bases between them. As DNA, the CDR3 is TGTGCCACCAGTGGCGGGAAGATCACAGATACGCAGTATTTT. It is translated as CATSGGKITDTQYF.

The V call is TRBV6-5, the J call TRBJ1-4, with D unclear. Trimming left V 6 bases short and J 8 bases short, with 13 bases between. The V gene's germline CDR1 is MNHEY and CDR2 SVGAGI. The length of the CDR3 is 13 residues. CDR3 amino acids: CASSLRQEEKLFF. The CDR3 DNA sequence: TGTGCCAGCAGCCTCCGCCAAGAGGAAAAACTGTTTTTT.

This rearrangement joins TRBV27 to TRBJ2-5; the D is unclear. The germline V gene has CDR1 MNHEY and CDR2 SMNVEV (reference sequence). This CDR3 has 14 amino acids. V dropped 2 bases and J dropped 1 base, with 8 bases sitting between them. This chain's CDR3 is CASSLGWGQETQYF. The CDR3 nucleotides read TGTGCCAGCAGTTTAGGGTGGGGCCAAGAGACCCAGTACTTC.

V gene TRBV6-7 combines with J gene TRBJ2-7; no firm D call. TRBV6-7 belongs to the ORF category, with a function that is uncertain. The V end was cut by 2 bases, the J end by 7 bases, with 0 bases between. The CDR3 runs 9 residues. CDR3 residues: CASSYEQYF. CDR3 nucleotide sequence: TGTGCCAGCAGTTACGAGCAGTACTTC.

The V call is TRBV4-3, the J call TRBJ1-1; TRBD1 matches at 8 bases. The CDR3 runs 20 residues. The germline V gene encodes CDR1 LGHNA and CDR2 YSLEER. Trimming removed 0 bases from V and 6 bases from J; junction bases left unmatched: 21. Here the CDR3 reads CASSQEMGSTGGPISAEAFF. In DNA form, the CDR3 reads TGCGCCAGCAGCCAAGAAATGGGATCAACAGGGGGGCCGATTAGTGCTGAAGCTTTCTTT.